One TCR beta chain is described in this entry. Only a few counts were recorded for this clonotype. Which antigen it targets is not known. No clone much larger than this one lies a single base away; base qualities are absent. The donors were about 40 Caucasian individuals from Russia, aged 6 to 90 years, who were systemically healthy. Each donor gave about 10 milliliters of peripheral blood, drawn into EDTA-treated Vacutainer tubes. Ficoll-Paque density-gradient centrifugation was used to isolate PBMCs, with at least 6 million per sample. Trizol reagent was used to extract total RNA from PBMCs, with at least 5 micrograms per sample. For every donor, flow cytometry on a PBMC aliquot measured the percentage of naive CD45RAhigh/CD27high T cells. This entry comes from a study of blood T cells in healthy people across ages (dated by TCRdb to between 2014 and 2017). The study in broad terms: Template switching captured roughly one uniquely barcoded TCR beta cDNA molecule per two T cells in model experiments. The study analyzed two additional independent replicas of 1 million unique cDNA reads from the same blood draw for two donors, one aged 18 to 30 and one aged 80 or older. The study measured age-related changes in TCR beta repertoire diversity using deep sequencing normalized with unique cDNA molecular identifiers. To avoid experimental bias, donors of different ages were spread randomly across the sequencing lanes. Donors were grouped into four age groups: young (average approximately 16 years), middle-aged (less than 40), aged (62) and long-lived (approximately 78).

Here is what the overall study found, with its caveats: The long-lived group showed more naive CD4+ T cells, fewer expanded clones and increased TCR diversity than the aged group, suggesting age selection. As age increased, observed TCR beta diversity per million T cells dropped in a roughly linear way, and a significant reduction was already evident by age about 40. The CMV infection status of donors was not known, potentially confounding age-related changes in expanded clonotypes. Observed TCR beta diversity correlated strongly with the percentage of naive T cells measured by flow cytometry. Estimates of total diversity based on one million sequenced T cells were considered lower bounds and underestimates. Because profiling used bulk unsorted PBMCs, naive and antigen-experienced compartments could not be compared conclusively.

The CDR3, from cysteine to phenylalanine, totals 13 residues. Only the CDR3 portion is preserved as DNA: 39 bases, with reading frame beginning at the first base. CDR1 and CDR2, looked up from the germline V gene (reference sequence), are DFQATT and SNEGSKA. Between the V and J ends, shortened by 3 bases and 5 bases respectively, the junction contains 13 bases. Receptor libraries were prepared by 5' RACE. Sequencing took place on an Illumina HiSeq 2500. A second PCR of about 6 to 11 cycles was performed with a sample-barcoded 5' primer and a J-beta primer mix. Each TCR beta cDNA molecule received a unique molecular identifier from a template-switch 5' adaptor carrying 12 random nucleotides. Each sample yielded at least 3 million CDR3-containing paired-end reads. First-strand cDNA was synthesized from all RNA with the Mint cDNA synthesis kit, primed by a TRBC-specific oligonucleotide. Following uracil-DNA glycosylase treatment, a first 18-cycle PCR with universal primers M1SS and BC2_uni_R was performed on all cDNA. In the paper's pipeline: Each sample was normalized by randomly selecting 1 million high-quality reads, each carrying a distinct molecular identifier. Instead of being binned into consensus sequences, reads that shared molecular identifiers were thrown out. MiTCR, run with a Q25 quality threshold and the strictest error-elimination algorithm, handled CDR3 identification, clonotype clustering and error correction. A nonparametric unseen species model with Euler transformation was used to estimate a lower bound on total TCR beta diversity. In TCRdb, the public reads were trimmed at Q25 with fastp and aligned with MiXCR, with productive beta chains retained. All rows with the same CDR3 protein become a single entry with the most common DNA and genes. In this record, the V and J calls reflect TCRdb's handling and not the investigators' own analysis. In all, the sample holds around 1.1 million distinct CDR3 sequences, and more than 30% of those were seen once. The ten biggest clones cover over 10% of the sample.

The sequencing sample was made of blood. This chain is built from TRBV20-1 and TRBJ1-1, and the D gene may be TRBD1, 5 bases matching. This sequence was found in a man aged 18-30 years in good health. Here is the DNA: TGCAGTGCTAGGAAGCAGGGAGATACTGAAGCTTTCTTT. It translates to CSARKQGDTEAFF.